This TCR beta chain was identified during a study of T cell changes during pregnancy in multiple sclerosis. Germline CDR1 MDHEN, CDR2 SYDVKM. CDR3 length: 21 residues. Trimming removed 2 bases from V and 2 bases from J; junction bases left unmatched: 21. Profiling relied on immunoSEQ multiplex PCR, and the TCRdb table lists in-frame clones only, not all of them. The sample holds about 16,000 clones, nearly 96% seen once. This chain uses TRBV28 with TRBJ2-7; 10 bases line up with TRBD2. The input for sequencing was peripheral blood, taken in the third trimester of pregnancy. This receptor was taken from a female donor with multiple sclerosis, enrolled in a pregnancy study. The CDR3 nucleotides are TGTGCCAGCAGTTTACCAGGACTAGCGGAAGAACTACGGAGAGTGGCCTACGAGCAGTACTTC. This gives the protein CASSLPGLAEELRRVAYEQYF.